Below are 18 T cell receptor beta chains sequenced from a single sample in a study of T cells after posttransplantation cyclophosphamide. Clones were sequenced by immunoSEQ multiplex PCR, and TCRdb holds only the in-frame ones, with some missing. In the table there are some 53,000 clones, about 86% of which are singletons. Sequencing was carried out using PBMCs. These TCRs come from a man aged 25-40 years with a blood cancer, CMV-positive, and with a related stem cell donor.

J is TRBJ2-1 and V is TRBV30; 13 nucleotides align to TRBD2. J lost 3 bases, V lost 0 bases, and 11 bases had no gene match. This CDR3 has 19 residues. Germline CDR1 and CDR2: GTSNPN and SVGIG (reference sequence). This chain's CDR3 is CAWSVRRLAGGGIYNEQFF. The CDR3 coding sequence is TGTGCCTGGAGTGTAAGGCGACTAGCGGGAGGAGGAATCTACAATGAGCAGTTCTTC.

The rearrangement links TRBV11-1 to TRBJ2-5, with D maybe TRBD1 (6 bases). There are 14 residues in the CDR3. V was shortened by 7 bases and J by 2 bases, with 14 bases between the two germline ends. Per the germline V gene, CDR1 is SGHAT and CDR2 is FQDESV (reference sequence). This CDR3 reads CASTLRGWQETQYF. In DNA form, the CDR3 reads TGTGCCAGCACCCTAAGGGGGTGGCAAGAGACCCAGTACTTC.

This clone was counted once. V and J are TRBV7-2 and TRBJ2-3; TRBD1 aligns across 7 bases. The J segment lost 1 base and the V segment lost 5 bases, leaving 12 bases of the junction unmatched. This CDR3 has 17 amino acids. CDR1 is SGHTA and CDR2 is FQGNSA in the germline V gene. CDR3 in amino acids: CASSERGPGAGTDTQYF. The DNA for the CDR3 is TGTGCCAGCAGCGAGAGGGGGCCAGGGGCTGGCACAGATACGCAGTATTTT.

The chain joins TRBV7-2 to TRBJ1-5, with D hard to call. The CDR3 has 17 residues. Germline CDR1 SGHTA, CDR2 FQGNSA. V lost 0 bases and J 0 bases, leaving 12 bases between the germline ends. The chain's CDR3 is CASSLASVRYSNQPQHF. The CDR3, as DNA: TGTGCCAGCAGCTTAGCGAGCGTCAGATATAGCAATCAGCCCCAGCATTTT.

CDR3 residues: CASSLDRANQPQHF. The CDR3 bases are TGCGCCAGCAGCCTGGACAGGGCTAATCAGCCCCAGCATTTT. The chain joins TRBV4-1 to TRBJ1-5; 8 bases match TRBD1. This CDR3 has 14 residues. CDR1 is MGHRA and CDR2 is YSYEKL in the germline V gene. The junction had 3 bases not matched to a gene; V was cut back by 4 bases and J by 4 bases.

V usage is TRBV5-1 and J usage is TRBJ2-1, with D possibly TRBD2 on 6 matching bases. V was clipped by 0 bases and J by 6 bases, with 10 bases between them. The CDR3 loop spans 14 amino acids. The germline gives CDR1 SGHRS, CDR2 YFSETQ. The CDR3 sequence: CASSLALAGNEQFF. The CDR3 region has the DNA TGCGCCAGCAGCTTGGCACTAGCCGGCAATGAGCAGTTCTTC.

This chain connects TRBV7-9 to TRBJ1-1; the D is unclear. V was clipped by 3 bases and J by 3 bases, with 5 bases between them. This CDR3 spans 12 amino acids. Germline V gives CDR1 SEHNR, CDR2 FQNEAQ (reference sequence). CDR3 nucleotide sequence: TGTGCCAGCAGCTTCCAGGACACTGAAGCTTTCTTT. Translated: CASSFQDTEAFF.

The chain uses TRBV6-5 and TRBJ1-2, with D hard to call. Per the germline V gene, CDR1 is MNHEY and CDR2 is SVGAGI. Trimming stripped 5 bases from V and 0 bases from J, with 10 bases between. This CDR3 has 14 residues. The CDR3 nucleotides read TGTGCCAGCAGTCTGAGGGATACTAACTATGGCTACACCTTC. Translating it yields CASSLRDTNYGYTF.

This clone has only a few counts. The rearrangement links TRBV7-2 to TRBJ2-7; 11 nucleotides line up with TRBD2. CDR1 SGHTA and CDR2 FQGNSA come from the germline V gene. This CDR3 has 16 residues. Losses at the gene ends were 5 bases for V and 5 bases for J; bases not matched to a gene: 11. CDR3 sequence: CASSRTLIAGGNEQYF. The CDR3 DNA is TGTGCCAGCAGCCGTACGCTGATAGCGGGAGGGAACGAGCAGTACTTC.

CDR3 sequence reads: CAISESPGVDTEAFF. CDR3 DNA: TGTGCCATCAGTGAGAGCCCAGGGGTAGACACTGAAGCTTTCTTT. The chain has TRBV10-3 and TRBJ1-1, with a weak D call TRBD1 (6 bases). V lost 2 bases, J lost 3 bases, and 13 bases lay in between. The CDR3 extends over 15 amino acids. Germline V gives CDR1 ENHRY, CDR2 SYGVKD.

This chain joins TRBV25-1 and TRBJ2-2; TRBD1 matches 10 bases. The germline V gene has CDR1 MGHDK and CDR2 SYGVNS. The CDR3 runs 16 residues. The V gene end was trimmed by 1 base and the J gene end by 6 bases; junction bases not matched to a gene: 5. The CDR3 nucleotides are TGTGCCAGCAGTGAATTGGCAGGACAGGGGGCCGGGGAGCTGTTTTTT. It is translated as CASSELAGQGAGELFF.

The gene calls are TRBV5-1 and TRBJ2-7; the match to TRBD2 covers 10 bases. The CDR3 length is 16 residues. Germline V gene data show CDR1 as SGHRS and CDR2 as YFSETQ. The V and J ends lost 6 bases and 3 bases, in that order; junction bases with no gene match: 12. The DNA for the CDR3 is TGCGCCAGCACGCGGGTAGCGGGAGGTAGTTTCTACGAGCAGTACTTC. Protein sequence: CASTRVAGGSFYEQYF.

The V and J genes are TRBV11-2 and TRBJ2-1; D is unresolved. The germline V gene has CDR1 SGHAT and CDR2 FQNNGV. The V and J ends lost 2 bases and 9 bases respectively, with 20 bases between them. This CDR3 has 16 amino acids. The chain's CDR3 is CASSLTTPRASGEQFF. CDR3 DNA: TGTGCCAGCAGCTTAACCACCCCTCGAGCTTCCGGTGAGCAGTTCTTC.

The rearrangement uses TRBV6-5 and TRBJ1-5; D may be TRBD1 (6 bases). V was trimmed by 4 bases and J by 5 bases, leaving 9 bases between them. The V gene's germline CDR1 is MNHEY and CDR2 SVGAGI. This CDR3 region has 13 residues. The CDR3 DNA reads as TGTGCCAGCAGTTTACAGGGAGATCAGCCCCAGCATTTT. It yields the protein CASSLQGDQPQHF.

This chain connects TRBV11-2 to TRBJ2-1; 8 bases are a match to TRBD2. The V segment lost 4 bases and the J segment 10 bases; nucleotides outside the gene matches: 15. The CDR3 loop spans 16 amino acids. Germline CDR1 SGHAT, CDR2 FQNNGV. CDR3 bases: TGTGCCAGCAGCTATACACCGGGACTAGTCGCCCAGGAGCAGTTCTTC. It encodes CASSYTPGLVAQEQFF.

The chain uses TRBV5-5 and TRBJ2-7; tentatively, D is TRBD2 (6 bases). Trimming took 1 base from V and 1 from J, leaving 15 bases between them. Looked up from germline, CDR1 is SGHKS and CDR2 is YYEKEE (reference sequence). This CDR3 spans 16 amino acids. The CDR3 loop is CASSLLGGLASYEQYF. The CDR3 DNA sequence: TGTGCCAGCAGCTTGCTCGGGGGATTGGCGTCCTACGAGCAGTACTTC. Based on the CDR3 plus reference TRBV5-5 and TRBJ2-7, the full variable domain is DAGVTQSPTHLIKTRGQQVTLRCSPISGHKSVSWYQQVLGQGPQFIFQYYEKEERGRGNFPDRFSARQFPNYSSELNVNALLLGDSALYLCASSLLGGLASYEQYFGPGTRLTVT.

The chain is built from TRBV13 and TRBJ2-5; 7 bases map to TRBD1. The CDR3 is 14 amino acids. Germline values: CDR1 PRHDT, CDR2 FYEKMQ (reference sequence). V shed 5 bases, J shed 1 base, and the junction held 4 bases outside the gene matches. CDR3 sequence (DNA): TGTGCCAGCAGCCTGGGACAGCTCCAAGAGACCCAGTACTTC. It codes for CASSLGQLQETQYF. The complete variable domain, with remaining parts taken from reference TRBV13 and TRBJ2-5, reads AAGVIQSPRHLIKEKRETATLKCYPIPRHDTVYWYQQGPGQDPQFLISFYEKMQSDKGSIPDRFSAQQFSDYHSELNMSSLELGDSALYFCASSLGQLQETQYFGPGTRLLVL.

This chain uses TRBV2 with TRBJ2-5; 9 nucleotides line up with TRBD2. Per germline, CDR1 SNHLY and CDR2 FYNNEI. V was clipped by 2 bases and J by 7 bases; unmatched bases: 5. CDR3 length: 14 residues. CDR3 DNA: TGTGCCAGCAGTGAAATAGCGGGAGAGGGGACCCAGTACTTC. Encoded protein: CASSEIAGEGTQYF.